This is a list of T cell receptor beta chains from one sample in a study of T cell changes during pregnancy in multiple sclerosis. The assay was immunoSEQ multiplex PCR, and TCRdb's table has in-frame clones only and misses some. The data show tens of thousands of clones, 80% to 90% seen once. The sample was CD4+ T cells from peripheral blood mononuclear cells, taken in the first trimester of pregnancy. The receptors were sampled from a female donor with multiple sclerosis, enrolled in a pregnancy study. The CDR3 runs from the conserved cysteine through the conserved F or W. D genes are given only for firm matches. Expanded clones are given a class, and other clones once, few, many or no size at all.

v_gene: TRBV19
abundance: few
j_gene: TRBJ1-1
d_gene: .
CDR3nt: TGTGCCAGTAGTATAACAGGCGGCACTGAAGCTTTCTTT
CDR3aa: CASSITGGTEAFF

v_gene: TRBV5-1
abundance: .
j_gene: TRBJ1-2
d_gene: TRBD1
CDR3nt: TGCGCCAGCACCCCCGGGACAGGGTTGCTTGGCTACACCTTC
CDR3aa: CASTPGTGLLGYTF

v_gene: TRBV12-5
abundance: .
j_gene: TRBJ1-4
d_gene: .
CDR3nt: TGTGCTAGTGGGACTTCGGCTAATGAAAAACTGTTTTTT
CDR3aa: CASGTSANEKLFF

v_gene: TRBV5-1
abundance: .
j_gene: TRBJ2-1
d_gene: .
CDR3nt: TGCGCCAGCAGGTGGGGGGAGAAGCCCTACAATGAGCAGTTCTTC
CDR3aa: CASRWGEKPYNEQFF

v_gene: TRBV5-4
abundance: .
j_gene: TRBJ2-2
d_gene: TRBD2
CDR3nt: TGTGCCAGCAGGAGGGGGCTAGCGGGAGGAAACACCGGGGAGCTGTTTTTT
CDR3aa: CASRRGLAGGNTGELFF

v_gene: TRBV28
abundance: .
j_gene: TRBJ2-2
d_gene: TRBD2
CDR3nt: TGTGCCAGCAGCTCTAGCGGGAGTTCTGGGGAGCTGTTTTTT
CDR3aa: CASSSSGSSGELFF

v_gene: TRBV30
abundance: .
j_gene: TRBJ1-2
d_gene: .
CDR3nt: TGTGCCTGGAGTGTACGAGGGACAATCGTCAATGGCTACACCTTC
CDR3aa: CAWSVRGTIVNGYTF

v_gene: TRBV4-1
abundance: .
j_gene: TRBJ2-3
d_gene: TRBD2
CDR3nt: TGCGCCAGCAGCCAACCGGGAGGTTACGATACGCAGTATTTT
CDR3aa: CASSQPGGYDTQYF

v_gene: TRBV29-1
abundance: .
j_gene: TRBJ2-2
d_gene: .
CDR3nt: TGCAGCGCCCTAAGGGGTAGGAACACCGGGGAGCTGTTTTTT
CDR3aa: CSALRGRNTGELFF

v_gene: TRBV28
abundance: .
j_gene: TRBJ2-7
d_gene: .
CDR3nt: TGTGCCAGCAATTCAGGACAGTCCTACGAGCAGTACTTC
CDR3aa: CASNSGQSYEQYF